The rows below give T cell receptor beta chains drawn from one sample of a study of OX40 agonist ivuxolimab in advanced cancers. Some clones are missing from TCRdb's copy, which holds only in-frame ones; the method was immunoSEQ multiplex PCR. This table holds around 25,000 clones, 88% found once. The sample consisted of CD4+ or CD8+ T cells sorted from blood, taken in a trial of the OX40 agonist ivuxolimab. Every receptor here comes from an adult with an advanced solid tumor such as melanoma, head and neck, liver or kidney cancer. The CDR3 runs from the conserved cysteine through the conserved F or W. The D gene is left open where the match is weak. A clone size is listed for some rows: how often the clone was seen (once, few, many), or a class if it is expanded.

TGCGCCAGCAGATCCGGGACAGCCGAGGGGACCCTCCACTTT CASRSGTAEGTLHF TRBV5-1 TRBD1 TRBJ1-6 .
TGTGCCAGCAGCGCCCTGGGGTACACTGAAGCTTTCTTT CASSALGYTEAFF TRBV9 . TRBJ1-1 .
TGTGCCAGCAGCTCCATAAGGAGGACTGAGAACTATGGCTACACCTTC CASSSIRRTENYGYTF TRBV11-2 . TRBJ1-2 .
TGTGCCAGCAGTGGGTTTGAGGGGGCGGGCAATCAGCCCCAGCATTTT CASSGFEGAGNQPQHF TRBV28 TRBD1 TRBJ1-5 .
TGTGCCAGCAGCACGCTATCCACAGGTAAGGGCAATCAGCCCCAGCATTTT CASSTLSTGKGNQPQHF TRBV7-6 . TRBJ1-5 .
TGTGCCAGCAGCCAGGGACAGATTACAGATACGCAGTATTTT CASSQGQITDTQYF TRBV11-2 TRBD1 TRBJ2-3 .
TGTGCCAGCTCACCAGGGTCCTCCTACGAGCAGTACTTC CASSPGSSYEQYF TRBV18 . TRBJ2-7 .
TGTGCCAGCAGCTTGGCAGGGCAGGAAAACACCATATATTTT CASSLAGQENTIYF TRBV7-9 . TRBJ1-3 .
TGTGCCAGCAGTGAAGGCAACCGATCACCTACCTACGAGCAGTACTTC CASSEGNRSPTYEQYF TRBV2 . TRBJ2-7 .
TGTGCCAGCAGCTTAGACAGGGGTGAAAAACTGTTTTTT CASSLDRGEKLFF TRBV7-2 TRBD1 TRBJ1-4 .
TGTGCCAGCAGCGGGACAGGAGCCTGGGACTATGGCTACACCTTC CASSGTGAWDYGYTF TRBV28 TRBD1 TRBJ1-2 .
TGTGCCAGCAGCTTACCAACGACAGGACATGCAGAAATTACCTCCGAGCAGTACTTC CASSLPTTGHAEITSEQYF TRBV7-9 . TRBJ2-7 .
TGCGCCAGCAGCCAAGGGGGGACAGAGTACACTGAAGCTTTCTTT CASSQGGTEYTEAFF TRBV4-1 TRBD1 TRBJ1-1 once
TGTGCCAGCATAGGCGGGAGGGCCTACGAGCAGTACTTC CASIGGRAYEQYF TRBV28 TRBD2 TRBJ2-7 .
TGTGCCAGCAGCCCAGGGTCAAATACGCAGTATTTT CASSPGSNTQYF TRBV11-2 . TRBJ2-3 .
TGCGCCAGCAGCCAAGACGGGGAATGGGGCTACACCTTC CASSQDGEWGYTF TRBV4-1 . TRBJ1-2 .
TGTGCCTCCCAAGGGGCAGGCTATGGCTACACCTTC CASQGAGYGYTF TRBV30 . TRBJ1-2 .
TGTGCCAGAAGCTCGGACCGGGGGAAGCCCCAGCATTTT CARSSDRGKPQHF TRBV5-3 . TRBJ1-5 .
TGCGCCAGCAGCCGGCCCGGGACAGGGGAAGTGCCCGAGGGCTACACCTTC CASSRPGTGEVPEGYTF TRBV4-3 TRBD1 TRBJ1-2 .
TGCGCCAGCAGCGTGATGCCACGAGGAACTAATGAAAAACTGTTTTTT CASSVMPRGTNEKLFF TRBV5-1 . TRBJ1-4 .
TGTGCCAGCAGTTACGGGGGGACAGGCCTCAATGAGCAGTTCTTC CASSYGGTGLNEQFF TRBV6-5 TRBD1 TRBJ2-1 .
TGTGCCAGCAGCTTGGGGGGGGGCAGCTCCTACGAGCAGTACTTC CASSLGGGSSYEQYF TRBV5-4 . TRBJ2-7 .
TGTGCTAGTGGCCCCTTCAGAGCGCCCTACGAGCAGTACTTC CASGPFRAPYEQYF TRBV12-5 . TRBJ2-7 .
TGTGCCAGCAGCAAAGGAATAGCGGGTGAGCAGTTCTTC CASSKGIAGEQFF TRBV21-1 . TRBJ2-1 few
TGTGCCACTACGTGGGGCCCCACAGATACGCAGTATTTT CATTWGPTDTQYF TRBV27 . TRBJ2-3 .
TGTGCCAGCACAAAGACTAGCGGGGGCACAGATACGCAGTATTTT CASTKTSGGTDTQYF TRBV6-4 TRBD2 TRBJ2-3 .
TGTGCCAGCAGTGCCTCCGATCCGGGCTCGGAAAAACTGTTTTTT CASSASDPGSEKLFF TRBV6-5 . TRBJ1-4 .
TGTGCCAGTACAACCCCGGGGGGAGCCGAGGACTATGGCTACACCTTC CASTTPGGAEDYGYTF TRBV19 . TRBJ1-2 .
TGTGCCAGCAGTGAAGGGAAGGGGGTTCACTATGGCTACACCTTC CASSEGKGVHYGYTF TRBV6-1 . TRBJ1-2 once
TGTGCCAGCAGTGCGGGACGGATGAATTCACCCCTCCACTTT CASSAGRMNSPLHF TRBV2 . TRBJ1-6 once
TGTGCCAGCTCACCAACAGGGTTGGACTATGGCTACACCTTC CASSPTGLDYGYTF TRBV18 . TRBJ1-2 few
TGCGCCAGCAGCCCCAGTCCCGGGACAGGGTATGGCGGGGAGCTGTTTTTT CASSPSPGTGYGGELFF TRBV5-1 TRBD1 TRBJ2-2 .
TGTGCCAGCAGCTTAGATCGCGGGACAGGGATTAACACTGAAGCTTTCTTT CASSLDRGTGINTEAFF TRBV7-2 TRBD1 TRBJ1-1 .
TGCGCCAGCAGCTTGGAGCAGGGGGCAAGATCACCCCTCCACTTT CASSLEQGARSPLHF TRBV5-1 TRBD1 TRBJ1-6 .
TGTGCCAGTACAAGTAGCAATCAGCCCCAGCATTTT CASTSSNQPQHF TRBV19 . TRBJ1-5 .
TGTGCCAGCAGCTCGGACCCGGAATTCGGGGAGCAGTTCTTC CASSSDPEFGEQFF TRBV7-7 . TRBJ2-1 .
TGTGCCAGCAGCCGGGCAGGGGGCGGCACCGGGGAGCTGTTTTTT CASSRAGGGTGELFF TRBV5-6 TRBD1 TRBJ2-2 .
TGCGCCAGCAGTAAAGGGACAGGGAAGGAGACCCAGTACTTC CASSKGTGKETQYF TRBV10-2 TRBD1 TRBJ2-5 .
TGTGCCAGTAGTATAGAAGGGGATTCACCCCTCCACTTT CASSIEGDSPLHF TRBV19 . TRBJ1-6 .
TGCAGCGTTGTCAACAGGGGCTACGAGCAGTACTTC CSVVNRGYEQYF TRBV29-1 TRBD1 TRBJ2-7 once
TGTGCCAGCAGTGGAGGCATCAACTACGAGCAGTACTTC CASSGGINYEQYF TRBV2 . TRBJ2-7 .
TGTGCCAGCAGCTTTGGGACAGCGTACGAGCAGTACTTC CASSFGTAYEQYF TRBV6-6 TRBD1 TRBJ2-7 .
TGTGCCAGTAGTTCTCCTGGACTAGCGGGGGGGCTAGAGACCCAGTACTTC CASSSPGLAGGLETQYF TRBV19 TRBD2 TRBJ2-5 .
TGTGCCAGCAGTTTGCCCTGGGACAGGGGTAGGCAGACCCAGTACTTC CASSLPWDRGRQTQYF TRBV28 TRBD1 TRBJ2-5 .
TGCGCCAGCAGCCAACGGCTTGCCGGGACTAGCGGGAGTAGCTACGAGCAGTACTTC CASSQRLAGTSGSSYEQYF TRBV4-1 TRBD2 TRBJ2-7 .
TGTGCCAGCAGCGTCGACAGGGGGCTCACTAATGAAAAACTGTTTTTT CASSVDRGLTNEKLFF TRBV5-6 TRBD1 TRBJ1-4 .
TGTGCCAGCAGGCCCGGGACAGCGGTTTCCTACGAGCAGTACTTC CASRPGTAVSYEQYF TRBV6-5 TRBD1 TRBJ2-7 once
TGTGCCAGCAGCCCGACTAGCGAATATGAGCAGTTCTTC CASSPTSEYEQFF TRBV27 TRBD2 TRBJ2-1 large
TGTGCTAGTGGTTTGAGGGGGTCCGAGACCCAGTACTTC CASGLRGSETQYF TRBV12-5 . TRBJ2-5 .
TGCAGCGTTGTCGTGGTTACTGAAGCTTTCTTT CSVVVVTEAFF TRBV29-1 . TRBJ1-1 .
TGTGCCAGCAGCAGTATGAACACTGAAGCTTTCTTT CASSSMNTEAFF TRBV7-9 . TRBJ1-1 .
TGTGCCAGCAGGGACCGACAGGGGGCTGGAAACACCATATATTTT CASRDRQGAGNTIYF TRBV6-5 TRBD1 TRBJ1-3 .
TGTGCCAGCAAAACGGGACAGGAGAACACTGAAGCTTTCTTT CASKTGQENTEAFF TRBV6-5 TRBD1 TRBJ1-1 .
TGTGCCAGCAGCTCCCGACTAGCGGGGTCAAATGAGCAGTTCTTC CASSSRLAGSNEQFF TRBV7-6 TRBD2 TRBJ2-1 .
TGTGCCAGCATCAAACAGCCCCAGCATTTT CASIKQPQHF TRBV21-1 . TRBJ1-5 .
TGTGCCAGCAGTCCCCCCCCCTTTCAGCAGTACTTC CASSPPPFQQYF TRBV28 . TRBJ2-7 .
TGTGCCAGCAGAAACCGGGACAGGGACGGAGAGACCCAGTACTTC CASRNRDRDGETQYF TRBV6-6 TRBD1 TRBJ2-5 .
TGTGCTAGTGGTCTATCTAGCGGGGGCTCCTACAATGAGCAGTTCTTC CASGLSSGGSYNEQFF TRBV12-5 TRBD2 TRBJ2-1 once
TGCGCCAGCAGAGGTAGCGGGGGGGCCTATGAGACCCAGTACTTC CASRGSGGAYETQYF TRBV5-1 TRBD2 TRBJ2-5 .
TGCGCCAGCAGCCAAGGACTAGCGCCCTACGAGCAGTACTTC CASSQGLAPYEQYF TRBV5-1 TRBD2 TRBJ2-7 few